This T cell receptor beta chain was captured in a study of blood T cell repertoires in COVID-19. Whole-study context: Sample material is recorded as cDNA or gDNA derived from T cells, B-cell-depleted T cells, or PBMCs.

The CDR3 length is 21 residues. The germline gives CDR1 LGHNA, CDR2 YSLEER. As processed by the authors: Amplified reference gene primers provided the basis for estimating nucleated cell counts. Assay used: immunoSEQ multiplex PCR; TCRdb lists only in-frame clones, some missing. The V and J calls and clone size are taken from that table; D and trimming were inferred from the DNA. The sample shows approximately 250,000 clones, about 85% of them seen only once. Notes on this clone: A junction end diverges from the germline sequence, so it may reflect a read error.

The TCR originated in a man between 40 and 49 years old with acute or convalescent COVID-19. The chain uses TRBV4-3 and TRBJ1-1; the match to TRBD1 covers 8 bases. Sequenced: peripheral blood. Written as DNA, the CDR3 is TGCGCCAGCAGCCAAGATTGGGGTGGACAGGGCCCTTCTTCTGGTACGGTTTCAAACAACTTT. Protein sequence: CASSQDWGGQGPSSGTVSNNF.